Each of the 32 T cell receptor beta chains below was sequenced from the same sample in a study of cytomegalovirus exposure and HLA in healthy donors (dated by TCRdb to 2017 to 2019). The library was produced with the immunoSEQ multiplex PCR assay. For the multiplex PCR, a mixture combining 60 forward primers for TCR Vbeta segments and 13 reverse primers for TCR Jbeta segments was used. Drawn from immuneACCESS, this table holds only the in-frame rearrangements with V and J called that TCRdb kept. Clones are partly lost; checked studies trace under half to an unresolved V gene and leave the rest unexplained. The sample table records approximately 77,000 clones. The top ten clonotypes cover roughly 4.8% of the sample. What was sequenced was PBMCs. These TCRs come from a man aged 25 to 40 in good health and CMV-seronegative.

CDR3 sequence: CATSRDRNTEAFF. CDR3 DNA: TGTGCCACCAGCAGGGACAGGAACACTGAAGCTTTCTTT. The chain uses TRBV15 and TRBJ1-1, with a possible D match to TRBD1 (6 bases). There are 13 residues in the CDR3. Trimming shortened V by 3 bases and J by 1 base, and 6 bases separated the two germline ends. CDR1 and CDR2 from the germline V gene are LNHNV and YYDKDF (reference sequence). The full variable domain, rest sourced from reference TRBV15 and TRBJ1-1, is DAMVIQNPRYQVTQFGKPVTLSCSQTLNHNVMYWYQQKSSQAPKLLFHYYDKDFNNEADTPDNFQSRRPNTSFCFLDIRSPGLGDTAMYLCATSRDRNTEAFFGQGTRLTVV.

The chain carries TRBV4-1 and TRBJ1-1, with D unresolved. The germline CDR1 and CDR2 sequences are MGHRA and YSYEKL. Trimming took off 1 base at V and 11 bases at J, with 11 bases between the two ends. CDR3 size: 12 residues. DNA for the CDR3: TGCGCCAGCAGCCAAGCGGCAGGTGGGGCTTTCTTT. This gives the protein CASSQAAGGAFF.

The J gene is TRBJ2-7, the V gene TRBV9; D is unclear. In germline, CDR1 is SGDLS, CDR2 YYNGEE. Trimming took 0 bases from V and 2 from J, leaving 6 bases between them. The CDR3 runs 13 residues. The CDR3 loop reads CASSVGSPYEQYF. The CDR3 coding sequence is TGTGCCAGCAGCGTAGGAAGCCCCTACGAGCAGTACTTC.

CDR3 bases: TGTGCCAGCTCGGGGGACAGGGCCTCCTACAATGAGCAGTTCTTC. This sequence encodes CASSGDRASYNEQFF. The J gene is TRBJ2-1, the V gene TRBV18; 9 nucleotides line up with TRBD1. The trim removed 6 bases at V and 0 bases at J, leaving 3 bases unmatched. This CDR3 contains 15 residues. Per the germline V gene, CDR1 is KGHSH and CDR2 is LQKENI.

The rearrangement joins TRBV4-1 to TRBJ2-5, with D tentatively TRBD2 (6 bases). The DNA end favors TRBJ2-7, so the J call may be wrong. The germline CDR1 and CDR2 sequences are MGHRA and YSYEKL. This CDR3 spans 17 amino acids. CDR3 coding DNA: TGCGCCAGCAGCCAAAGTAGCGGTGGGGAGGTACCCTACGAGCAGTACTTC. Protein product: CASSQSSGGEVPYEQYF.

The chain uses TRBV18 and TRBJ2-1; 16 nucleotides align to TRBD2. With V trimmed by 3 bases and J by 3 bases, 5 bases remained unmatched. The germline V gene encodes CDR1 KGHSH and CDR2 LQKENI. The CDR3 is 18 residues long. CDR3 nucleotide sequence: TGTGCCAGCTCACCTCCGGGACTAGCGGGGGGGAACTACAATGAGCAGTTCTTC. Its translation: CASSPPGLAGGNYNEQFF. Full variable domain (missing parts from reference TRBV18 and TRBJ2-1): NAGVMQNPRHLVRRRGQEARLRCSPMKGHSHVYWYRQLPEEGLKFMVYLQKENIIDESGMPKERFSAEFPKEGPSILRIQQVVRGDSAAYFCASSPPGLAGGNYNEQFFGPGTRLTVL.

The CDR3 protein is CASSPGGLAEDTQYF. In DNA form, the CDR3 reads TGTGCCAGCAGTCCTGGGGGGCTAGCGGAAGATACGCAGTATTTT. The gene calls are TRBV2 and TRBJ2-3, with D possibly matching TRBD2 (7 bases). Germline-derived CDR1 and CDR2 are SNHLY and FYNNEI. This CDR3 spans 15 amino acids. The ends were cut back, 5 bases at V and 5 bases at J, with 17 bases in the middle.

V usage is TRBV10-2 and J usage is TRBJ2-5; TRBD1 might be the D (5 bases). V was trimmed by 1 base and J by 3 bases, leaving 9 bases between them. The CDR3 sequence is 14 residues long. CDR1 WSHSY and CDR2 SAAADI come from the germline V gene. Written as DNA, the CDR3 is TGCGCCAGCAGTGAGTTGGCCAGGGAAGAGACCCAGTACTTC. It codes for CASSELAREETQYF.

The CDR3 sequence: CASSTDRGGNQPQHF. Written as DNA, the CDR3 is TGTGCCAGCAGCACGGACAGGGGTGGCAATCAGCCCCAGCATTTT. This rearrangement joins TRBV27 to TRBJ1-5; 9 bases match TRBD1. V shed 6 bases and J 2 bases; nucleotides not matched to a gene: 5. The germline CDR1 and CDR2 sequences are MNHEY and SMNVEV (reference sequence). The length of the CDR3 is 15 residues.

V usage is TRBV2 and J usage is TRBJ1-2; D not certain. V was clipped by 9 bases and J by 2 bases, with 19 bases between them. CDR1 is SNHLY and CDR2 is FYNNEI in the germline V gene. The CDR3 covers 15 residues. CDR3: CASGERVVANYGYTF. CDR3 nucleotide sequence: TGTGCCAGTGGGGAGCGTGTGGTCGCCAACTATGGCTACACCTTC.

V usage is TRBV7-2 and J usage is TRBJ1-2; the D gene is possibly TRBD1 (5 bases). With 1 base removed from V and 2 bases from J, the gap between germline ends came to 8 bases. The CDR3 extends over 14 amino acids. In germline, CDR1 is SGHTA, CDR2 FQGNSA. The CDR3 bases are TGTGCCAGCAGCTTAGTGGGGGGGAACTATGGCTACACCTTC. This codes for CASSLVGGNYGYTF.

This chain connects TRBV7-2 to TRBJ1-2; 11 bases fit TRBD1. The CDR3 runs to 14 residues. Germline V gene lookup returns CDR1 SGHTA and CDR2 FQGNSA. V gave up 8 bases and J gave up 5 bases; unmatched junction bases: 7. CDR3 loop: CASSQDRGLYGYTF. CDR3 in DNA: TGTGCCAGCTCCCAGGACAGGGGGCTTTATGGCTACACCTTC.

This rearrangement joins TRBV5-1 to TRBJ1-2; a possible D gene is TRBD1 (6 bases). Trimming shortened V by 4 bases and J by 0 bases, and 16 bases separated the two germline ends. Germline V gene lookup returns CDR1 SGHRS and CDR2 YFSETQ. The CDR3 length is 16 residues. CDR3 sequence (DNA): TGCGCCAGCAGCATAGGCCACAGGGTGTCTAACTATGGCTACACCTTC. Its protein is CASSIGHRVSNYGYTF.

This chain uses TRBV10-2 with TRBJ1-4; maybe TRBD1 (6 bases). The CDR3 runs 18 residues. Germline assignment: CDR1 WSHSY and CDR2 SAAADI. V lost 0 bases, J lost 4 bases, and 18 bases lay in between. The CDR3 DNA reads TGCGCCAGCAGTGAGTCGTATATGAGGACAGCCATTAATGAAAAACTGTTTTTT. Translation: CASSESYMRTAINEKLFF.

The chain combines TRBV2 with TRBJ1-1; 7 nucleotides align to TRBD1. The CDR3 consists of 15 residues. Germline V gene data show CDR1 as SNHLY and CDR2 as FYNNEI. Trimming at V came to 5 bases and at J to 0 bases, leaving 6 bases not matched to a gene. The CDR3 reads CASSLTGLMNTEAFF. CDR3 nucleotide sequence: TGTGCCAGCAGTCTGACAGGGCTCATGAACACTGAAGCTTTCTTT.

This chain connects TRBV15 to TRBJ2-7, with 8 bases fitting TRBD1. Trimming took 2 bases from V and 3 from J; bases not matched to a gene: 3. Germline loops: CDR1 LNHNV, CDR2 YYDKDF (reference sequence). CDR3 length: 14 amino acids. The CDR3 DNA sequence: TGTGCCACCAGCAGACTCACAGGGGGCTACGAGCAGTACTTC. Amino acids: CATSRLTGGYEQYF.

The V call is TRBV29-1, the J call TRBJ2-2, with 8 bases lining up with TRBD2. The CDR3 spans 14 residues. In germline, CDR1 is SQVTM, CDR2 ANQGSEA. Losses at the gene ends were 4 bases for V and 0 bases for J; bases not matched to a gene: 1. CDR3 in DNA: TGCAGCGTTGGGCGGGGGGCGAACACCGGGGAGCTGTTTTTT. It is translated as CSVGRGANTGELFF.

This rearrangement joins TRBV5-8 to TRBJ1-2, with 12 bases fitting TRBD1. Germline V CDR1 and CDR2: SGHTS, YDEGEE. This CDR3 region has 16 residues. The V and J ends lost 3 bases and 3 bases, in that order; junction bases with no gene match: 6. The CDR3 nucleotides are TGTGCCAGCAGCTCCGGGACAGGGGGCTTGGACTATGGCTACACCTTC. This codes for CASSSGTGGLDYGYTF.

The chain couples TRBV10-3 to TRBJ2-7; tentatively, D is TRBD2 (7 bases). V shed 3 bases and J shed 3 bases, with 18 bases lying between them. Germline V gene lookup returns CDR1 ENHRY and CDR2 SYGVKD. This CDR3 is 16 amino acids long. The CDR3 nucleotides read TGTGCCATCAGTGACGCAAAACAGGGAGGGGGCTACGAGCAGTACTTC. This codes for CAISDAKQGGGYEQYF.

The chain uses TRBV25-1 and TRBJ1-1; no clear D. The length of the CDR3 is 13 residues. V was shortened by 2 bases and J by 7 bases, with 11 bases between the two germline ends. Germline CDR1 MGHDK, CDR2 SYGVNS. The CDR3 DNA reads TGTGCCAGCAGTGAAGGAAGAGGGCTTGAAGCTTTCTTT. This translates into CASSEGRGLEAFF.

In DNA form, the CDR3 reads TGTGCCAGCAGCTTAGTATCGGGACAGGGCTACGAGCAGTACTTC. Protein sequence: CASSLVSGQGYEQYF. The chain links TRBV11-2 to TRBJ2-7; 9 bases agree with TRBD1. The ends lost 1 base at V and 3 bases at J; junction bases unmatched: 4. This CDR3 has 15 residues. Germline-derived CDR1 and CDR2 are SGHAT and FQNNGV.

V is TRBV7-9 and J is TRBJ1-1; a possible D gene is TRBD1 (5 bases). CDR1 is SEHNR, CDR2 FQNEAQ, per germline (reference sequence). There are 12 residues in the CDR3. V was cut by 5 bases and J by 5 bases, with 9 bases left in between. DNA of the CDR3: TGTGCCAGCAGCCCTCAGGGAACTGAAGCTTTCTTT. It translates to CASSPQGTEAFF.

The CDR3 reads CASSRRDRVSGYTF. The CDR3 DNA is TGTGCCAGCAGTCGCCGGGACAGGGTTTCGGGCTACACCTTC. The V and J genes are TRBV25-1 and TRBJ1-2; 9 bases agree with TRBD1. There are 14 residues in the CDR3. The ends lost 5 bases at V and 8 bases at J; junction bases unmatched: 9. Germline V CDR1 and CDR2: MGHDK, SYGVNS.

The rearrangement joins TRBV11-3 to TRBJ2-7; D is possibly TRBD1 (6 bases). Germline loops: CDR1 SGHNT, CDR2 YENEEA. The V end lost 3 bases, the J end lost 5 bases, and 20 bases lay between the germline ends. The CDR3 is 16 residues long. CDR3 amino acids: CASSFGGGPWAHEQYF. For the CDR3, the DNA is TGTGCCAGCAGCTTTGGGGGCGGTCCCTGGGCCCACGAGCAGTACTTC.

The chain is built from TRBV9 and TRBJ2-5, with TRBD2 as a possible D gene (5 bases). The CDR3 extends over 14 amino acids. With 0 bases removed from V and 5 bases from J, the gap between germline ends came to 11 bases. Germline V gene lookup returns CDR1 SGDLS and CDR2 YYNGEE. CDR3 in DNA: TGTGCCAGCAGCGTAGGAATGGCGGGTGAGACCCAGTACTTC. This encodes CASSVGMAGETQYF.

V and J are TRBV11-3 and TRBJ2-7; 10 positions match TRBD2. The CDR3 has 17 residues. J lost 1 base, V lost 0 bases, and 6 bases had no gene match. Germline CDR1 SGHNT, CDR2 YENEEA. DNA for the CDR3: TGTGCCAGCAGCTTAGATCTTGGACTAGCGGCTTCCTACGAGCAGTACTTC. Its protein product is CASSLDLGLAASYEQYF.

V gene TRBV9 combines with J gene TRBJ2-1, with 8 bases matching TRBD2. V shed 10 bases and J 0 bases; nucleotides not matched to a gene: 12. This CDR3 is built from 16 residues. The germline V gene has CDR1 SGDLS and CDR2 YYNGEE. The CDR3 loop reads CASGLAGRSSYNEQFF. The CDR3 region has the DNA TGTGCCTCCGGGCTAGCGGGTCGAAGCTCCTACAATGAGCAGTTCTTC.

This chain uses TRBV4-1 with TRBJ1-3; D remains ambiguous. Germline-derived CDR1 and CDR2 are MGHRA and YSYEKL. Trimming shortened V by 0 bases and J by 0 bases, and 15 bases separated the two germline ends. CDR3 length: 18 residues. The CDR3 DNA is TGCGCCAGCAGCCAAGATCGGGGAACAGCCAACTCTGGAAACACCATATATTTT. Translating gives CASSQDRGTANSGNTIYF.

The CDR3 nucleotides are TGCGCCAGCAGCGCCACCTCAGGGTACACCGGGGAGCTGTTTTTT. This translates into CASSATSGYTGELFF. The chain recombines TRBV5-1 with TRBJ2-2; D is perhaps TRBD1 (5 bases). The CDR3 has 15 residues. The V end was cut by 4 bases, the J end by 3 bases, with 13 bases between. Germline CDR1 SGHRS, CDR2 YFSETQ.

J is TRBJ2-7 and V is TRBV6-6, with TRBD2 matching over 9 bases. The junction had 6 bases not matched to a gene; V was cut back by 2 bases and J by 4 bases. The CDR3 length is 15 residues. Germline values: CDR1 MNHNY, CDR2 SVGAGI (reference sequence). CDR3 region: CASSYPGSGGYEQYF. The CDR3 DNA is TGTGCCAGCAGTTACCCCGGAAGCGGGGGGTACGAGCAGTACTTC.

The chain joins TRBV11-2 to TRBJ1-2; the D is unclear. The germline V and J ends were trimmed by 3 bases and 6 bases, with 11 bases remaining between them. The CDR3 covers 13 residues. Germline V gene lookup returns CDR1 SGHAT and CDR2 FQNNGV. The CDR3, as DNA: TGTGCCAGCAGCTTTGAGGGATTCGATGGCTACACCTTC. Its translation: CASSFEGFDGYTF.

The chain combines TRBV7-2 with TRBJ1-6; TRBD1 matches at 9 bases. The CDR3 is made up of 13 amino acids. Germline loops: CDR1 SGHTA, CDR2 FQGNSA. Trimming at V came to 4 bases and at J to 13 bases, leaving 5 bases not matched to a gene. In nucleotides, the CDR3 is TGTGCCAGCAGCTCCTGGACAGGGGACCCCCTCCACTTT. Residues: CASSSWTGDPLHF.